One sample yielded the 13 T cell receptor beta chains listed below, sequenced in a study of cytomegalovirus exposure and HLA in healthy donors. 13 Jbeta primers and 60 Vbeta primers were used for the PCR. The table came from immunoSEQ multiplex PCR; TCRdb's copy has only in-frame clones and leaves some out. The repertoire includes 150,000 to 200,000 clones, 80% of them detected once, and approximately 1.4% sits in the top ten. The sequenced sample consisted of PBMCs. These receptors all come from a man aged 25-40 years in good health and CMV-seronegative.

The rearrangement uses TRBV6-4 and TRBJ2-5, with D maybe TRBD2 (6 bases). V dropped 6 bases and J dropped 0 bases, with 14 bases sitting between them. Germline CDR1 and CDR2: MRHNA and SNTAGT. The CDR3 contains 15 residues. The DNA for the CDR3 is TGTGCCAGCAGGACGGGACTTGTGTACCAAGAGACCCAGTACTTC. Protein: CASRTGLVYQETQYF.

The chain recombines TRBV5-6 with TRBJ1-3, with 11 bases that match TRBD1. The CDR3 has 15 residues. Germline CDR1 and CDR2: SGHDT and YYEEEE. J lost 8 bases, V lost 0 bases, and 4 bases had no gene match. CDR3 region: CASSLGEGQGDTIYF. In nucleotides, the CDR3 is TGTGCCAGCAGCTTGGGAGAGGGACAGGGGGACACCATATATTTT.

This clone was seen a handful of times. V and J are TRBV5-4 and TRBJ1-2, with D hard to call. Germline CDR1 and CDR2: SGHNT and YYREEE (reference sequence). The CDR3 loop spans 15 amino acids. Trimming took 4 bases from V and 0 from J, leaving 13 bases between them. The CDR3 DNA is TGTGCCAGCAGCCCGAAAGTACTGACTAACTATGGCTACACCTTC. Protein: CASSPKVLTNYGYTF. Full variable domain (remainder filled in from reference TRBV5-4 and TRBJ1-2): ETGVTQSPTHLIKTRGQQVTLRCSSQSGHNTVSWYQQALGQGPQFIFQYYREEENGRGNFPPRFSGLQFPNYSSELNVNALELDDSALYLCASSPKVLTNYGYTFGSGTRLTVV.

Points on this clone: Distinct nucleotide sequences in the sample also encode this CDR3. The rearrangement uses TRBV4-3 and TRBJ1-5, with D possibly matching TRBD1 (5 bases). From germline, CDR1 is LGHNA and CDR2 YSLEER. The germline V and J ends were trimmed by 0 bases and 9 bases, with 12 bases remaining between them. CDR3 size: 14 residues. The CDR3 coding sequence is TGCGCCAGCAGCCAAGACAGGGCTGAGCGGCCCCAGCATTTT. Translating it yields CASSQDRAERPQHF.

The rearrangement uses TRBV5-1 and TRBJ1-2; a weak D match, TRBD1 (6 bases). This CDR3 is built from 11 residues. V was clipped by 7 bases and J by 7 bases, with 11 bases between them. Germline V gene data show CDR1 as SGHRS and CDR2 as YFSETQ. The CDR3 nucleotides are TGCGCCAGCGGAGAGGGGGTTGGCTACACCTTC. This translates into CASGEGVGYTF.

The chain joins TRBV28 to TRBJ1-3, with D tentatively TRBD1 (5 bases). CDR1 is MDHEN, CDR2 SYDVKM, per germline. Trimming shortened V by 9 bases and J by 3 bases, and 15 bases separated the two germline ends. CDR3 length equals 14 residues. This CDR3 is CASSGGKVGNTIYF. CDR3 nucleotide sequence: TGTGCCAGTTCCGGGGGGAAGGTTGGAAACACCATATATTTT.

This CDR3 is CASSYREGYEQYF. The CDR3 nucleotides are TGTGCCAGCAGTTACAGGGAGGGCTACGAGCAGTACTTC. V usage is TRBV6-6 and J usage is TRBJ2-7, with 7 bases aligning to TRBD2. The CDR3 has 13 residues. Germline CDR1 reads MNHNY; CDR2 reads SVGAGI (reference sequence). The V gene end was trimmed by 2 bases and the J gene end by 3 bases; junction bases not matched to a gene: 1.

This clone was detected a few times. The V and J genes are TRBV6-6 and TRBJ1-6, with 9 bases fitting TRBD1. Germline lookup yields CDR1 MNHNY and CDR2 SVGAGI (reference sequence). Germline trimming cut 4 bases from V and 19 bases from J; bases unmatched to any gene: 5. The CDR3 length is 11 residues. The CDR3 protein is CASSSGQGPHF. In nucleotides, the CDR3 is TGTGCCAGCAGTTCCGGACAGGGGCCTCACTTT.

The chain is built from TRBV7-9 and TRBJ2-5, with 9 bases identical to TRBD2. The junction had 8 bases not matched to a gene; V was cut back by 4 bases and J by 5 bases. This CDR3 has 15 residues. The germline CDR1 and CDR2 sequences are SEHNR and FQNEAQ (reference sequence). The CDR3 bases are TGTGCCAGCAGCTCACCTAGCGGGATGGTCGAGACCCAGTACTTC. Its translation: CASSSPSGMVETQYF.

V gene TRBV28 combines with J gene TRBJ1-1; D perhaps matches TRBD1 (6 bases). CDR1 MDHEN and CDR2 SYDVKM come from the germline V gene. The CDR3 runs to 15 residues. Trimming cost V 4 bases and J 1 base, with 13 bases left between them. The chain's CDR3 is CASSSNRAGNTEAFF. The CDR3 DNA is TGTGCCAGCAGTTCAAACAGGGCTGGGAACACTGAAGCTTTCTTT.

J is TRBJ2-1 and V is TRBV2; 9 bases fit TRBD2. The V gene's germline CDR1 is SNHLY and CDR2 FYNNEI. V shed 8 bases, J shed 5 bases, and the junction held 7 bases outside the gene matches. The CDR3 totals 14 residues. CDR3 sequence: CASVGSSGNNEQFF. DNA of the CDR3: TGTGCCAGCGTAGGGTCTAGCGGGAACAATGAGCAGTTCTTC.

The J gene is TRBJ1-2, the V gene TRBV15; tentative D call: TRBD1 (6 bases). Trimming took off 3 bases at V and 6 bases at J, with 11 bases between the two ends. The length of the CDR3 is 13 residues. CDR1 and CDR2 (germline): LNHNV, YYDKDF (reference sequence). The CDR3 DNA follows: TGTGCCACCAGCAGGAGTAGGGGGAATGGCTACACCTTC. Amino acid sequence: CATSRSRGNGYTF.

This clone showed up just a few times. The chain couples TRBV2 to TRBJ1-2; 7 nucleotides match TRBD1. Looked up from germline, CDR1 is SNHLY and CDR2 is FYNNEI. CDR3 size: 13 residues. Losses at the gene ends were 7 bases for V and 4 bases for J; bases not matched to a gene: 6. The CDR3 protein is CASKTGSGYGYTF. In DNA form, the CDR3 reads TGTGCCAGCAAGACAGGGAGCGGCTATGGCTACACCTTC. Full variable domain (rest looked up from reference TRBV2 and TRBJ1-2): EPEVTQTPSHQVTQMGQEVILRCVPISNHLYFYWYRQILGQKVEFLVSFYNNEISEKSEIFDDQFSVERPDGSNFTLKIRSTKLEDSAMYFCASKTGSGYGYTFGSGTRLTVV.